Below are 6 T cell receptor beta chains sequenced from a single sample in a study of cytotoxic CD8 clonotypes in ibrutinib-treated CLL. The method was immunoSEQ multiplex PCR; TCRdb's version includes in-frame clones alone and lacks a portion of them. The data hold about 68,000 clones, with around 65% observed a single time. Source: PBMCs, taken after 12 months of ibrutinib treatment. These receptors were collected from a human donor with chronic lymphocytic leukemia.

This chain links TRBV7-4 with TRBJ2-3; a possible D gene is TRBD2 (7 bases). The V gene's germline CDR1 is SGHVT and CDR2 SQSDAQ. Trimming took off 1 base at V and 3 bases at J, with 11 bases between the two ends. The CDR3 is 15 amino acids. CDR3 nucleotide sequence: TGTGCCAGCAGCTTAGATGGGGGGGCGACAGATACGCAGTATTTT. This translates into CASSLDGGATDTQYF.

The V gene is TRBV5-4, the J gene TRBJ2-2, with D unclear. The germline V gene has CDR1 SGHNT and CDR2 YYREEE (reference sequence). V shed 0 bases and J shed 6 bases, with 6 bases lying between them. The CDR3 extends over 13 amino acids. The chain's CDR3 is CASSLGWAGELFF. CDR3 nucleotide sequence: TGTGCCAGCAGCTTGGGTTGGGCCGGGGAGCTGTTTTTT.

This clone was seen only a few times. This sequence joins TRBV19 and TRBJ2-3; D unclear. V dropped 3 bases and J dropped 5 bases, with 12 bases sitting between them. Germline CDR1 LNHDA, CDR2 SQIVND (reference sequence). The CDR3 runs 14 residues. The DNA of the CDR3 is TGTGCCAGTAGTATTGGGCAGGCCAGAGATACGCAGTATTTT. It encodes CASSIGQARDTQYF.

The chain recombines TRBV6-5 with TRBJ1-2; TRBD1 matches at 7 bases. The CDR3 extends over 13 amino acids. J lost 6 bases, V lost 0 bases, and 1 base had no gene match. In germline, CDR1 is MNHEY, CDR2 SVGAGI. The CDR3 DNA follows: TGTGCCAGCAGTTACTCGGGGACAGATGGCTACACCTTC. Protein product: CASSYSGTDGYTF.

The chain carries TRBV14 and TRBJ2-7; the D gene is possibly TRBD2 (5 bases). V was shortened by 6 bases and J by 0 bases, with 12 bases between the two germline ends. From germline, CDR1 is SGHDN and CDR2 FVKESK. The CDR3 runs 14 residues. For the CDR3, the DNA is TGTGCCAGCAGACGGACCGGAGGCTCCTACGAGCAGTACTTC. Encoded protein: CASRRTGGSYEQYF.

The gene calls are TRBV7-3 and TRBJ2-2; D unresolved. Trimming removed 4 bases at V and 7 bases at J, with 10 bases between. CDR3 size: 13 residues. CDR1 and CDR2 from the germline V gene are SGHTA and FQGTGA. CDR3 residues: CASSSDQFGELFF. Here the CDR3 DNA reads TGTGCCAGCAGCTCCGATCAATTCGGGGAGCTGTTTTTT.